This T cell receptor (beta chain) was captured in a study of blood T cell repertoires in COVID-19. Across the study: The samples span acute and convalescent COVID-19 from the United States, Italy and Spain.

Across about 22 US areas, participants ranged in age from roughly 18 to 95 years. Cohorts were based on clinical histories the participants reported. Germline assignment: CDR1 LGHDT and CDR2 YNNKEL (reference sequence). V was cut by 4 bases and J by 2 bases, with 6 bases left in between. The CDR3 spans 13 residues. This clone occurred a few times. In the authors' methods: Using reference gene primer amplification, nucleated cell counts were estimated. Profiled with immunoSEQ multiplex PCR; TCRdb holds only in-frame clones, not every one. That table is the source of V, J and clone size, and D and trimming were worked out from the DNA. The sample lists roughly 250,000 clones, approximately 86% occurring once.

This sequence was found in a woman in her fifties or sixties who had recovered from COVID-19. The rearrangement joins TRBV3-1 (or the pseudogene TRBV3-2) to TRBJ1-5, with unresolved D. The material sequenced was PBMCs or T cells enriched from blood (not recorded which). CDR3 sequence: CASSRLGNQPQHF. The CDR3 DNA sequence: TGTGCCAGCAGCCGTCTTGGCAATCAGCCCCAGCATTTT.